Given below is one T cell receptor beta chain in context. Antigen: not known. The sample is drawn from a study of cytomegalovirus exposure and HLA in healthy donors. Findings and caveats of the study: Listed as cytomegalovirus-associated were roughly 180 TCR beta chains.

Method: immunoSEQ multiplex PCR; TCRdb's copy keeps in-frame clones and lacks some. In the table there are about 63,000 clones, approximately 88% of which are singletons. The clonotype originates from a woman aged 18-35 years in good health and CMV-seronegative. Specimen: PBMCs.

The CDR3 region is CASSLGLGSGSSYNSPLHF. The CDR3 coding sequence is TGCGCCAGCAGCTTGGGCCTCGGTTCGGGGAGCTCCTATAATTCACCCCTCCACTTT. The chain has TRBV5-1 and TRBJ1-6, with unresolved D. The CDR3 contains 19 residues. Trimming pared 0 bases from V and 0 bases from J, leaving 16 bases between. Germline assignment: CDR1 SGHRS and CDR2 YFSETQ. Full variable domain (missing parts from reference TRBV5-1 and TRBJ1-6): KAGVTQTPRYLIKTRGQQVTLSCSPISGHRSVSWYQQTPGQGLQFLFEYFSETQRNKGNFPGRFSGRQFSNSRSEMNVSTLELGDSALYLCASSLGLGSGSSYNSPLHFGNGTRLTVT.